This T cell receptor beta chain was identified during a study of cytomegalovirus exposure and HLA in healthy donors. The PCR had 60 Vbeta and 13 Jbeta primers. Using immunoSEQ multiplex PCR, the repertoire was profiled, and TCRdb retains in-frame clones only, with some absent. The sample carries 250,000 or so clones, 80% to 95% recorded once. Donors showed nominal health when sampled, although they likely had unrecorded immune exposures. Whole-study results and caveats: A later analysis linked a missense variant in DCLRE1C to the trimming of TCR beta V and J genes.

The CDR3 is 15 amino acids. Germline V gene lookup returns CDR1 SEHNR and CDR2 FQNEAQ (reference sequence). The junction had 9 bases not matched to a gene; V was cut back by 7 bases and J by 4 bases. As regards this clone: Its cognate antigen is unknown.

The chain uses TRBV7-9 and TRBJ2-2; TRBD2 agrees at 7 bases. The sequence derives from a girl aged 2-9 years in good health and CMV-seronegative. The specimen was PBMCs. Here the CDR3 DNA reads TGTGCCAGCAACACCCCGGGCGGGAGCACCGGGGAGCTGTTTTTT. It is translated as CASNTPGGSTGELFF.